One TCR beta chain is described in this entry. In the source study's methods: From reference gene primer amplification, estimates of nucleated cell counts were derived. Clones were read by immunoSEQ multiplex PCR, and TCRdb kept only the in-frame ones, dropping some. The V and J calls and clone size were taken over from that table, and D and trimming were inferred from the DNA. Of roughly 56,000 clones in the sample, around 85% were seen once. This specimen comes from a study of blood T cell repertoires in COVID-19. Study overall: Specimens from acute and convalescent COVID-19 originated in the United States, Italy and Spain. T cells, B-cell-depleted T cells, or PBMCs provided the cDNA or gDNA that served as material.

V was trimmed by 9 bases and J by 8 bases, leaving 19 bases between them. Per the germline V gene, CDR1 is LNHDA and CDR2 is SQIVND (reference sequence). The CDR3 totals 14 residues. This chain links TRBV19 with TRBJ1-4, with D possibly being TRBD1 (5 bases). The clonotype comes from a man between 70 and 80 years old with acute or convalescent COVID-19. Sequenced sample: peripheral blood. The CDR3 coding sequence is TGTGCCAGCGCCAGGGTAGGGGTTGAGGAAAAACTGTTTTTT. It translates to CASARVGVEEKLFF.